This T cell receptor (beta chain) was recovered during a study of T cells in localized non-small cell lung cancer (dated by TCRdb to 2020 to 2022). Some background on the complete study: T cell repertoires of 236 early-stage NSCLC patients were analyzed, with tumors being compared against uninvolved tumor-adjacent lungs. The cohort consisted of approximately 240 treatment-naive NSCLC patients whose localized lung tumors had been resected. Of the NSCLC patients, around 130 were male and 107 were female, and the mean age was about 69 years. Findings and caveats that apply to the study as a whole: Because of the exploratory design, TCR variables were selected using unadjusted p-values without false-discovery rate correction. Uninvolved tumor-adjacent lung showed the highest T cell clonality, higher than tumor, which suggests more focused antigenic responses in the uninvolved tumor-adjacent lung. Multi-region tumor sequencing was not performed, so intratumor heterogeneity could not be excluded. Higher T cell density in blood was associated with longer overall survival, whereas higher clonality in adjacent lung was associated with shorter survival. Of the top 100 tumor clones, a median of roughly 60 were detected in paired uninvolved adjacent lung; roughly 29 were also among that lung's top 100.

A note on this clone: The antigen it binds to is not known. Qualities for individual bases were not recorded, and no much larger clone is one base off.

The immunoSEQ Assay was used to sequence TCR beta CDR3 regions from DNA. As for the original processing: T cell density was computed as TCR beta template counts normalized to usable DNA estimated by amplifying housekeeping genes. Using the preseqR package, richness was estimated by extrapolating to 120,000 templates for tissue samples and 400,000 templates for PBMC samples. Clonality was calculated as one minus Pielou's evenness. Differential abundance testing on productive amino-acid clonotypes, with a minimum total count of 5 and an alpha of 0.1, was used to identify tissue-enriched TCRs. Repertoire overlap between compartments was quantified with the Jaccard Index and Morisita Overlap Index. GLIPH grouped TCR beta CDR3s together with public tetramer-defined viral CDR3s, and a viral motif had to include at least three viral sequences and also show V-gene enrichment. TCRdb limited this immuneACCESS table to in-frame rearrangements with V and J called. A share of clones is missing; checked studies link under half to unresolved V genes, and the rest is unexplained. D and trimming were read from the DNA, whereas the V and J calls and clone size are those reported in that table. The sample table shows tens of thousands of clones, and around 81% are seen once. Jointly, the top ten make up roughly 9.8% of the sample.

The germline V gene specifies KGHSH as CDR1 and LQKENI as CDR2. From the cysteine up to the phenylalanine, the CDR3 has a length of 14 residues. Only the CDR3 portion is preserved as DNA: 42 bases, with reading frame beginning at the first base. The junction shows trimming of 1 base on V and 5 bases on J, plus 8 bases between the germline ends. At diagnosis, tumor, uninvolved tumor-adjacent lung and peripheral blood were collected and then preserved as a mix of FFPE and fresh-frozen material. For TCR repertoire profiling, the blood samples were analyzed as peripheral blood mononuclear cells. The rearranged chain carries TRBV18 and TRBJ2-2; the D segment cannot be called with confidence. This sample comprised peripheral blood, obtained before any cancer treatment. The sequence was collected from a female donor over 55 with stage I lung adenocarcinoma. The CDR3 has the sequence CASSPQWLTGELFF. The sequenced DNA is TGTGCCAGCTCACCACAATGGTTAACCGGGGAGCTGTTTTTT.